The 25 T cell receptor beta chains reported below all come from one sample, sequenced in a study of cytomegalovirus exposure and HLA in healthy donors (dated 2017 in TCRdb). Libraries were made using the immunoSEQ multiplex PCR assay. TCRdb provides this immuneACCESS table in a form limited to in-frame rearrangements. Some clones are lacking; in checked studies, under half of them reflect an unresolved V gene, and why the rest are absent is not known. The sample yields tens of thousands of clones; 90% were counted once. The ten top clones hold roughly 1% of the sample. The sequenced material came from PBMCs. The receptors were sampled from a man between 18 and 29 years old in good health and CMV-seronegative.

This chain joins TRBV5-1 and TRBJ2-2, with 12 bases that match TRBD2. V gave up 4 bases and J gave up 5 bases; unmatched junction bases: 3. Germline V gene sequence: CDR1 SGHRS, CDR2 YFSETQ. The CDR3 is 15 amino acids. This chain's CDR3 is CASSPGTSGTGELFF. The CDR3 bases are TGCGCCAGCAGCCCCGGGACTAGCGGGACCGGGGAGCTGTTTTTT. The entire variable domain, with the rest obtained from reference TRBV5-1 and TRBJ2-2, is as follows: KAGVTQTPRYLIKTRGQQVTLSCSPISGHRSVSWYQQTPGQGLQFLFEYFSETQRNKGNFPGRFSGRQFSNSRSEMNVSTLELGDSALYLCASSPGTSGTGELFFGEGSRLTVL.

The chain employs TRBV5-1 and TRBJ2-2; 9 bases match TRBD1. The germline gives CDR1 SGHRS, CDR2 YFSETQ. J gave up 7 bases and V 3 bases, and 4 bases lay outside the gene matches. There are 14 residues in the CDR3. CDR3 sequence reads: CASSYDRGSGELFF. The CDR3 nucleotides are TGCGCCAGCAGCTATGACAGGGGGAGCGGGGAGCTGTTTTTT.

The chain recombines TRBV5-1 with TRBJ2-1, with TRBD2 identical over 10 bases. Germline values: CDR1 SGHRS, CDR2 YFSETQ. CDR3 size: 16 residues. V dropped 0 bases and J dropped 3; count of bases not matched to a gene: 3. CDR3 bases: TGCGCCAGCAGCTTGGACATAGCGGGAGGCTACAATGAGCAGTTCTTC. Translation gives CASSLDIAGGYNEQFF.

The J gene is TRBJ2-7, the V gene TRBV5-8; 7 positions match TRBD1. From germline, CDR1 is SGHTS and CDR2 YDEGEE. With 4 bases clipped from V and 4 bases from J, the junction kept 11 bases outside the gene matches. This CDR3 is built from 15 residues. The CDR3 DNA sequence: TGTGCCAGCAGCCAACCTGGGACAGCCGGTTACGAGCAGTACTTC. Amino acids: CASSQPGTAGYEQYF.

This sequence joins TRBV4-1 and TRBJ2-7; 7 nucleotides match TRBD2. With V trimmed by 0 bases and J by 3 bases, 5 bases remained unmatched. This CDR3 has 15 residues. Germline lookup yields CDR1 MGHRA and CDR2 YSYEKL. The CDR3 reads CASSQDPSGDYEQYF. CDR3 sequence (DNA): TGCGCCAGCAGCCAAGATCCCAGCGGGGACTACGAGCAGTACTTC.

The chain recombines TRBV11-3 with TRBJ2-1, with D possibly matching TRBD2 (5 bases). Trimming stripped 1 base from V and 2 bases from J, with 9 bases between. Germline V gives CDR1 SGHNT, CDR2 YENEEA. This CDR3 is 15 amino acids long. The DNA for the CDR3 is TGTGCCAGCAGCTTAGGTGAGGGCACCTACAATGAGCAGTTCTTC. This gives the protein CASSLGEGTYNEQFF.

The J gene is TRBJ2-1, the V gene TRBV4-2; TRBD2 agrees at 10 bases. The CDR3 length is 17 residues. After removal of 1 base from V and 9 bases from J, the junction contained 12 bases not matched to a gene. Germline V gene sequence: CDR1 LGHNA, CDR2 YNFKEQ. The CDR3 DNA reads as TGTGCCAGCAGCCAAGCGGCCGTCGCTAGCGGGAGTACTGAGCAGTTCTTC. Amino acid sequence: CASSQAAVASGSTEQFF.

The chain couples TRBV27 to TRBJ2-7; 7 nucleotides match TRBD2. The CDR3 is 15 amino acids. Germline values: CDR1 MNHEY, CDR2 SMNVEV (reference sequence). The V segment lost 3 bases and the J segment 3 bases; nucleotides outside the gene matches: 8. CDR3 bases: TGTGCCAGCAGTTTGTCCGTGGGAGGGTTCTACGAGCAGTACTTC. It yields the protein CASSLSVGGFYEQYF.

This clone was observed once. This chain connects TRBV4-1 to TRBJ2-1; weak D call: TRBD1 (5 bases). Germline values: CDR1 MGHRA, CDR2 YSYEKL. This CDR3 is built from 16 residues. V was shortened by 3 bases and J by 3 bases, with 15 bases between the two germline ends. CDR3 bases: TGCGCCAGCAGCCACCCCGGAAGGGGAAGCTACAATGAGCAGTTCTTC. It yields the protein CASSHPGRGSYNEQFF.

V is TRBV4-1 and J is TRBJ2-1, with a weak D call TRBD1 (6 bases). The CDR3 is made up of 15 amino acids. Deletions cut 3 bases from V and 7 bases from J, with 16 bases between. CDR1 and CDR2 from the germline V gene are MGHRA and YSYEKL. The CDR3 reads CASSHEYRVGNEQFF. The CDR3, as DNA: TGCGCCAGCAGCCATGAATACAGGGTGGGGAATGAGCAGTTCTTC.

The chain uses TRBV11-3 and TRBJ2-5; weak D call: TRBD1 (6 bases). Germline values: CDR1 SGHNT, CDR2 YENEEA. The CDR3 totals 15 residues. The V and J ends lost 1 base and 4 bases respectively, with 13 bases between them. The CDR3 is CASSLGPGHGETQYF. The CDR3 region has the DNA TGTGCCAGCAGCTTAGGTCCGGGACACGGAGAGACCCAGTACTTC.

The chain combines TRBV5-4 with TRBJ2-1; D is unresolved. Germline CDR1 and CDR2: SGHNT and YYREEE (reference sequence). The V and J ends lost 0 bases and 10 bases respectively, with 8 bases between them. The CDR3 is 12 amino acids. The CDR3 DNA reads TGTGCCAGCAGCTTGGTGGCTGAAGAGCAGTTCTTC. It codes for CASSLVAEEQFF.

This clone was detected once. V and J are TRBV10-2 and TRBJ2-5; 13 bases agree with TRBD2. Germline CDR1 WSHSY, CDR2 SAAADI. CDR3 length: 17 amino acids. V gave up 7 bases and J gave up 4 bases; unmatched junction bases: 12. CDR3 coding DNA: TGCGCCAGCATTAAAGGACTAGCGGGAGTCGACGTAGAGACCCAGTACTTC. It encodes CASIKGLAGVDVETQYF.

This chain joins TRBV7-2 and TRBJ1-5; no clear D gene. CDR1 is SGHTA, CDR2 FQGNSA, per germline. Trimming pared 2 bases from V and 0 bases from J, leaving 11 bases between. The CDR3 contains 16 residues. The CDR3 sequence: CASSLQAIGSNQPQHF. DNA for the CDR3: TGTGCCAGCAGCTTACAGGCTATTGGTAGCAATCAGCCCCAGCATTTT.

The gene calls are TRBV27 and TRBJ2-3; possible D gene TRBD2, 6 bases. V lost 2 bases to trimming and J lost 0 bases, with 6 bases between them. Germline values: CDR1 MNHEY, CDR2 SMNVEV (reference sequence). This CDR3 contains 14 residues. CDR3 region: CASSLAGSTDTQYF. The CDR3 DNA reads TGTGCCAGCAGTTTAGCGGGGAGCACAGATACGCAGTATTTT.

The V and J genes are TRBV21-1 and TRBJ2-2; TRBD1 is the table's D call and was not checked against the DNA. TRBV21-1 is a pseudogene locus. The CDR3 consists of 16 residues. CDR3 amino acids: CASSDQDRLNTGELFF. DNA of the CDR3: TGTGCCAGCAGCGACCAGGACAGATTGAACACCGGGGAGCTGTTTTTT.

The chain recombines TRBV28 with TRBJ2-7; 13 nucleotides agree with TRBD2. Germline lookup yields CDR1 MDHEN and CDR2 SYDVKM. There are 16 residues in the CDR3. J gave up 0 bases and V 6 bases, and 5 bases lay outside the gene matches. Here the CDR3 DNA reads TGTGCCAGCAGCCTGAGGACTAGCGGGAGCTCCTACGAGCAGTACTTC. Its protein is CASSLRTSGSSYEQYF.

This chain uses TRBV19 with TRBJ2-4; 8 bases agree with TRBD2. CDR3 length: 16 residues. Germline CDR1 LNHDA, CDR2 SQIVND (reference sequence). The V and J ends lost 7 bases and 3 bases, in that order; junction bases with no gene match: 11. In nucleotides, the CDR3 is TGTGCCAGTAAGGAGCTGCGGGGGGTGGGCAAAAACATTCAGTACTTC. Its protein product is CASKELRGVGKNIQYF.

A single count supports this clone. The chain couples TRBV27 to TRBJ2-7; a weak D match, TRBD2 (6 bases). With 3 bases removed from V and 5 bases from J, the gap between germline ends came to 11 bases. Germline CDR1 MNHEY, CDR2 SMNVEV (reference sequence). The CDR3 sequence is 13 residues long. In nucleotides, the CDR3 is TGTGCCAGCAGTTTGCGGGATTTGGACGAGCAGTACTTC. Translated, it gives CASSLRDLDEQYF.

The rearrangement joins TRBV2 to TRBJ2-7; 7 positions match TRBD1. CDR3 size: 14 residues. From germline, CDR1 is SNHLY and CDR2 FYNNEI. V lost 4 bases, J lost 2 bases, and 5 bases stayed unmatched. CDR3 amino acids: CASSVGRGTYEQYF. As DNA, the CDR3 is TGTGCCAGCAGTGTTGGCAGGGGGACCTACGAGCAGTACTTC.

The genes are TRBV5-8 and TRBJ2-5; the match to TRBD2 covers 12 bases. This CDR3 comprises 14 residues. Germline V CDR1 and CDR2: SGHTS, YDEGEE. V was pared by 2 bases and J by 4 bases, with 0 bases of the junction left unmatched. DNA of the CDR3: TGTGCCAGCAGCTTACTAGCGGGAGGAGAGACCCAGTACTTC. This codes for CASSLLAGGETQYF. The whole variable domain, remainder taken from reference TRBV5-8 and TRBJ2-5, is EAGVTQSPTHLIKTRGQQATLRCSPISGHTSVYWYQQALGLGLQFLLWYDEGEERNRGNFPPRFSGRQFPNYSSELNVNALELEDSALYLCASSLLAGGETQYFGPGTRLLVL.

J is TRBJ1-2 and V is TRBV4-1; tentative D call: TRBD1 (5 bases). CDR1 and CDR2 (germline): MGHRA, YSYEKL. This CDR3 is 14 amino acids long. Trimming took 1 base from V and 2 from J, leaving 8 bases between them. The CDR3 here is CASSQVQGNYGYTF. CDR3 DNA sequence: TGCGCCAGCAGCCAAGTGCAGGGAAACTATGGCTACACCTTC.

The count of this clone is one. V gene TRBV5-6 combines with J gene TRBJ2-7, with TRBD2 matching 8 bases. The germline V gene encodes CDR1 SGHDT and CDR2 YYEEEE. The CDR3 is made up of 16 amino acids. V lost 3 bases, J lost 4 bases, and 12 bases stayed unmatched. CDR3 nucleotide sequence: TGTGCCAGCAGCTCCCAGGCCGGGAGGGCCTCTTACGAGCAGTACTTC. Translating gives CASSSQAGRASYEQYF. The full variable domain, rest sourced from reference TRBV5-6 and TRBJ2-7, is DAGVTQSPTHLIKTRGQQVTLRCSPKSGHDTVSWYQQALGQGPQFIFQYYEEEERQRGNFPDRFSGHQFPNYSSELNVNALLLGDSALYLCASSSQAGRASYEQYFGPGTRLTVT.

This clone showed up just a few times. The rearrangement uses TRBV19 and TRBJ2-3, with no clear D. CDR1 and CDR2 from the germline V gene are LNHDA and SQIVND (reference sequence). V was clipped by 2 bases and J by 3 bases, with 6 bases between them. This CDR3 has 13 amino acids. The CDR3 DNA follows: TGTGCCAGTAGTATATTGCAGACAGATACGCAGTATTTT. Translation gives CASSILQTDTQYF.

CDR3 residues: CASSVNQETQYF. The CDR3 DNA reads as TGTGCCAGCAGCGTCAACCAAGAGACCCAGTACTTC. This chain joins TRBV9 and TRBJ2-5; D gene unclear. The CDR3 has 12 amino acids. Germline V CDR1 and CDR2: SGDLS, YYNGEE. The V gene lost 2 bases and the J gene lost 0 bases, with 2 bases spanning the gap.